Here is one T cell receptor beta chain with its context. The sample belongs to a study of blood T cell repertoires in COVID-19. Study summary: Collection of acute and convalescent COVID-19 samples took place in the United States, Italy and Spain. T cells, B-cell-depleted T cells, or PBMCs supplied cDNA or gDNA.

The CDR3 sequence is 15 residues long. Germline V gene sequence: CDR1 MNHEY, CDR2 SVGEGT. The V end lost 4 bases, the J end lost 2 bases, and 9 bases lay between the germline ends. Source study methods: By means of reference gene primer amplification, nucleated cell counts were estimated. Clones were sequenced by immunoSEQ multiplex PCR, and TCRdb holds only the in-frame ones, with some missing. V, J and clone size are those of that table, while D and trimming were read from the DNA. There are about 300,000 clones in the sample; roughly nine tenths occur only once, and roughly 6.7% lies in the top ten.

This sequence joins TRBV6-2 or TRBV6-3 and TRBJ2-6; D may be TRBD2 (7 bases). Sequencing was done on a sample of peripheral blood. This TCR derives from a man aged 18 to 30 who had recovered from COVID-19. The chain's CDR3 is CASSWGGAGANVLTF. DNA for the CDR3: TGTGCCAGCAGTTGGGGGGGCGCTGGGGCCAACGTCCTGACTTTC.